This T cell receptor beta chain was retrieved from a study of read filtering for tumor transcriptome and immune sequencing. Whole-study context: Per sample, TCR-region reads ranged about 4.05 to 10.27 million by IR-seq, about 75 to 1273 by RNA-seq. Broader study findings: Correlation between methods rose after single-read clonotypes were removed. In IR-seq, single-read clonotypes were around four fifths of clonotypes but around 3.5% of reads.

The V end lost 4 bases, the J end lost 3 bases, and 7 bases lay between the germline ends. Germline CDR1 and CDR2: SNHLY and FYNNEI. The CDR3 length is 13 residues. From about 400 ng of RNA, a library with molecular barcoded alpha/delta and beta/gamma adaptors was made. TCRdb called the reads again in MiXCR, with one record for every CDR3 protein. Of 40,000 to 50,000 distinct CDR3 sequences detected, approximately 18% appear once; the ten largest clones hold roughly 14%. This clonotype was detected many times. Its matching antigen is unknown. This clonotype was obtained from a donor aged 40 or over with multiple myeloma. The V gene is TRBV2, the J gene TRBJ2-1; D gene ambiguous. Sequencing was performed on a population of CD138-negative cells sorted from bone marrow. The DNA for the CDR3 is TGTGCCAGCAGTGGGATCAACTACAATGAGCAGTTCTTC. It translates to CASSGINYNEQFF.